One and the same sample provided the 30 T cell receptor beta chains below, sequenced in a study of blood T cell repertoires in COVID-19. Method: immunoSEQ multiplex PCR; TCRdb's copy keeps in-frame clones and lacks some. The table records around 270,000 clones, about 91% of them present only once. Sequencing input: peripheral blood. The receptors originated from a person under 35 with COVID-19, enrolled during active disease.

This clone was found once. V gene TRBV11-2 combines with J gene TRBJ2-2, with a possible D match to TRBD2 (5 bases). The CDR3 has 14 amino acids. V was clipped by 5 bases and J by 5 bases, with 12 bases between them. Looked up from germline, CDR1 is SGHAT and CDR2 is FQNNGV. CDR3 sequence: CASSPEAVTGELFF. The CDR3 DNA is TGTGCCAGCAGCCCGGAGGCGGTTACCGGGGAGCTGTTTTTT.

This chain links TRBV7-9 with TRBJ2-7; TRBD2 matches 7 bases. V was pared by 7 bases and J by 2 bases, with 5 bases of the junction left unmatched. CDR3 length equals 13 residues. Per the germline V gene, CDR1 is SEHNR and CDR2 is FQNEAQ (reference sequence). CDR3 sequence reads: CASTPAGPYEQYF. The CDR3 coding sequence is TGTGCCAGCACCCCAGCGGGACCCTACGAGCAGTACTTC.

The chain recombines TRBV6-5 with TRBJ2-2, with D uncertain. The germline CDR1 and CDR2 sequences are MNHEY and SVGAGI. V dropped 7 bases and J dropped 2 bases, with 5 bases sitting between them. The CDR3 length is 12 residues. The chain's CDR3 is CASTDNTGELFF. CDR3 nucleotide sequence: TGTGCCAGCACAGATAACACCGGGGAGCTGTTTTTT.

V is TRBV24-1 and J is TRBJ2-1; 8 bases are a match to TRBD2. Germline V lookup: CDR1 KGHDR, CDR2 SFDVKD. The CDR3 extends over 16 amino acids. The V and J ends lost 3 bases and 7 bases, in that order; junction bases with no gene match: 10. The DNA of the CDR3 is TGTGCCACCAGTGATCCTATAGCGGGGACACCTAATGAGCAGTTCTTC. Translating it yields CATSDPIAGTPNEQFF.

The V call is TRBV24-1, the J call TRBJ2-2; 7 bases align to TRBD1. CDR1 and CDR2 from the germline V gene are KGHDR and SFDVKD. This CDR3 has 14 residues. The V segment lost 8 bases and the J segment 0 bases; nucleotides outside the gene matches: 2. In DNA form, the CDR3 reads TGTGCCACCAAAGGGGGCGCGAACACCGGGGAGCTGTTTTTT. This translates into CATKGGANTGELFF.

This rearrangement joins TRBV6-2 or TRBV6-3 to TRBJ1-4; D call uncertain. The V end was cut by 0 bases, the J end by 0 bases, with 8 bases between. Germline V gene sequence: CDR1 MNHEY, CDR2 SVGEGT. The CDR3 is made up of 16 amino acids. CDR3: CASSYSKQTTNEKLFF. CDR3 DNA sequence: TGTGCCAGCAGTTACTCGAAACAGACAACTAATGAAAAACTGTTTTTT.

The chain uses TRBV6-5 and TRBJ2-7; D may be TRBD2 (6 bases). This CDR3 contains 13 residues. The germline V gene has CDR1 MNHEY and CDR2 SVGAGI. The germline V and J ends were trimmed by 11 bases and 0 bases, with 14 bases remaining between them. The CDR3 DNA is TGTGCCGCGGGCGCGGGGAGCTCCTACGAGCAGTACTTC. Amino acid sequence: CAAGAGSSYEQYF.

The chain recombines TRBV6-1 with TRBJ1-5; 8 nucleotides line up with TRBD1. J lost 0 bases, V lost 2 bases, and 18 bases had no gene match. This CDR3 has 21 residues. CDR1 MNHNS and CDR2 SASEGT come from the germline V gene. The CDR3: CASSESSDREVFSYSNQPQHF. The CDR3 bases are TGTGCCAGCAGTGAAAGCTCGGACAGGGAGGTCTTCTCGTATAGCAATCAGCCCCAGCATTTT.

The CDR3 loop reads CATRDRGQETQYF. CDR3 DNA sequence: TGCGCCACCCGAGACAGGGGGCAAGAGACCCAGTACTTC. This chain connects TRBV5-1 to TRBJ2-5; 9 bases line up with TRBD1. The length of the CDR3 is 13 residues. V trimming: 9 bases; J trimming: 2 bases; junction bases outside the gene matches: 5. The germline V gene encodes CDR1 SGHRS and CDR2 YFSETQ.

The CDR3 spells CASSQDSGTINYGYTF. The CDR3 bases are TGCGCCAGCAGCCAAGATTCGGGAACTATTAACTATGGCTACACCTTC. V is TRBV4-1 and J is TRBJ1-2; unclear D gene. The CDR3 is made up of 16 amino acids. V was clipped by 0 bases and J by 1 base, with 12 bases between them. CDR1 is MGHRA and CDR2 is YSYEKL in the germline V gene.

The chain employs TRBV6-5 and TRBJ1-2; TRBD1 might be the D (6 bases). Germline V CDR1 and CDR2: MNHEY, SVGAGI. Trimming cost V 5 bases and J 2 bases, with 12 bases left between them. The CDR3 is made up of 14 amino acids. The CDR3 DNA follows: TGTGCCAGCAGTCGACAGGCCTTAAACTATGGCTACACCTTC. Protein product: CASSRQALNYGYTF.

The chain joins TRBV21-1 to TRBJ2-2; the tabulated D call, TRBD1, remains unverified against the DNA. TRBV21-1 corresponds to a pseudogene. The CDR3 sequence is 17 residues long. CDR3 in amino acids: CASSPGGRQGAFGELFF. As DNA, the CDR3 is TGTGCCAGCAGTCCCGGCGGACGGCAGGGGGCGTTCGGGGAGCTGTTTTTT.

The rearrangement uses TRBV5-1 and TRBJ2-7, with TRBD1 identical over 11 bases. Germline-derived CDR1 and CDR2 are SGHRS and YFSETQ. CDR3 length: 15 residues. The V segment lost 5 bases and the J segment 0 bases; nucleotides outside the gene matches: 4. CDR3 nucleotides: TGCGCCAGCAGGGCCGGGACAGGGGGCTCCTACGAGCAGTACTTC. It specifies CASRAGTGGSYEQYF.

The chain recombines TRBV5-5 with TRBJ1-1; 7 nucleotides match TRBD1. This CDR3 is built from 12 residues. V was clipped by 5 bases and J by 8 bases; unmatched bases: 6. Germline CDR1 SGHKS, CDR2 YYEKEE (reference sequence). As DNA, the CDR3 is TGTGCCAGCAGTCAACAGGGGAGGGAAGCTTTCTTT. Encoded protein: CASSQQGREAFF.

The chain uses TRBV5-4 and TRBJ1-2, with a tentative D call TRBD1 (6 bases). Trimming shortened V by 3 bases and J by 8 bases, and 26 bases separated the two germline ends. Germline CDR1 reads SGHNT; CDR2 reads YYREEE (reference sequence). This CDR3 is 17 amino acids long. The CDR3 sequence: CASSWDPHRAEYDGYTF. The CDR3 bases are TGTGCCAGCAGCTGGGACCCCCACAGGGCGGAATACGACGGCTACACCTTC. The complete variable domain, with remaining parts taken from reference TRBV5-4 and TRBJ1-2, reads ETGVTQSPTHLIKTRGQQVTLRCSSQSGHNTVSWYQQALGQGPQFIFQYYREEENGRGNFPPRFSGLQFPNYSSELNVNALELDDSALYLCASSWDPHRAEYDGYTFGSGTRLTVV.

The chain uses TRBV12-5 and TRBJ2-5, with unresolved D. CDR1 is LGHNT and CDR2 is FRNRAP in the germline V gene. V lost 6 bases and J lost 2, with 19 bases in between. The CDR3 has 16 amino acids. The CDR3 is CASGPGFGGVQETQYF. CDR3 DNA: TGTGCTAGTGGCCCCGGTTTTGGCGGAGTTCAAGAGACCCAGTACTTC. Using reference TRBV12-5 and TRBJ2-5 for the parts outside the CDR3, the full variable domain is DARVTQTPRHKVTEMGQEVTMRCQPILGHNTVFWYRQTMMQGLELLAYFRNRAPLDDSGMPKDRFSAEMPDATLATLKIQPSEPRDSAVYFCASGPGFGGVQETQYFGPGTRLLVL.

V and J are TRBV27 and TRBJ1-4; unclear D gene. V lost 2 bases to trimming and J lost 0 bases, with 10 bases between them. There are 16 residues in the CDR3. CDR1 is MNHEY and CDR2 is SMNVEV in the germline V gene (reference sequence). The CDR3 is CASSLSRISTNEKLFF. The CDR3 DNA follows: TGTGCCAGCAGTTTAAGCAGGATTTCAACTAATGAAAAACTGTTTTTT.

J is TRBJ2-1 and V is TRBV7-2, with TRBD2 identical over 9 bases. The CDR3 runs to 17 residues. Unmatched junction bases numbered 18, after V lost 5 bases and J lost 10 bases. Germline assignment: CDR1 SGHTA and CDR2 FQGNSA. The CDR3 is CASSPGRVTAGGREQFF. The CDR3 DNA reads as TGTGCCAGCAGCCCTGGGAGGGTAACAGCGGGAGGCAGGGAGCAGTTCTTC.

This rearrangement joins TRBV29-1 to TRBJ2-1; 7 bases line up with TRBD2. Trimming removed 6 bases from V and 8 bases from J; junction bases left unmatched: 19. CDR1 SQVTM and CDR2 ANQGSEA come from the germline V gene. CDR3 length: 16 amino acids. The CDR3 spells CSVQSKLVRERDEQFF. Here the CDR3 DNA reads TGCAGCGTCCAATCCAAACTCGTGCGGGAGCGGGATGAGCAGTTCTTC.

The chain carries TRBV6-5 and TRBJ2-2; 12 positions match TRBD1. Germline V gene lookup returns CDR1 MNHEY and CDR2 SVGAGI. V dropped 6 bases and J dropped 7; count of bases not matched to a gene: 6. The CDR3 runs 15 residues. CDR3 region: CASSLGQGAGGELFF. The CDR3 coding sequence is TGTGCCAGCAGCTTGGGACAGGGGGCCGGCGGGGAGCTGTTTTTT.

This clone has only a few counts. The gene calls are TRBV4-1 and TRBJ1-5; D remains unclear. Trimming removed 4 bases from V and 6 bases from J, with 13 bases in between. The CDR3 contains 14 residues. Germline-derived CDR1 and CDR2 are MGHRA and YSYEKL. The CDR3 nucleotides are TGCGCCAGCAGCCCCTCGTGGGGAGGTCAGCCCCAGCATTTT. It encodes CASSPSWGGQPQHF.

The gene calls are TRBV25-1 and TRBJ2-1; D is unresolved. The V end was cut by 3 bases, the J end by 1 base, with 7 bases between. This CDR3 comprises 14 residues. Germline assignment: CDR1 MGHDK and CDR2 SYGVNS. CDR3 sequence reads: CASSDQVSYNEQFF. CDR3 in DNA: TGTGCCAGCAGTGATCAGGTATCCTACAATGAGCAGTTCTTC.

This chain joins TRBV28 and TRBJ1-5, with a tentative D call TRBD1 (6 bases). Trimming stripped 7 bases from V and 3 bases from J, with 16 bases between. The CDR3 is made up of 15 amino acids. Per germline, CDR1 MDHEN and CDR2 SYDVKM. The CDR3 region is CASTAGGSANQPQHF. The CDR3 DNA reads TGTGCCAGCACCGCGGGGGGCTCGGCCAATCAGCCCCAGCATTTT.

The chain has TRBV7-9 and TRBJ2-3, with a tentative D call TRBD2 (6 bases). V was trimmed by 0 bases and J by 3 bases, leaving 10 bases between them. The germline gives CDR1 SEHNR, CDR2 FQNEAQ (reference sequence). CDR3 length: 15 residues. For the CDR3, the DNA is TGTGCCAGCAGCTTAGCCAGCGGGTGGACAGATACGCAGTATTTT. Its protein is CASSLASGWTDTQYF.

The chain is built from TRBV28 and TRBJ1-2; D uncertain. Trimming removed 6 bases from V and 8 bases from J, with 13 bases in between. The CDR3 covers 12 residues. Germline CDR1 MDHEN, CDR2 SYDVKM. The CDR3 sequence: CASRTVEVGYTF. The CDR3 nucleotides read TGTGCCAGCAGGACCGTGGAGGTAGGCTACACCTTC.

The V gene is TRBV5-1, the J gene TRBJ2-2; tentative D call: TRBD2 (5 bases). Deletions cut 1 base from V and 1 base from J, with 11 bases between. Germline lookup yields CDR1 SGHRS and CDR2 YFSETQ. This CDR3 contains 16 residues. CDR3 in amino acids: CASSLQAEMNTGELFF. The DNA of the CDR3 is TGCGCCAGCAGCTTGCAAGCGGAGATGAACACCGGGGAGCTGTTTTTT.

J is TRBJ1-1 and V is TRBV30; the D gene is possibly TRBD1 (5 bases). V was clipped by 0 bases and J by 6 bases, with 11 bases between them. Germline CDR1 and CDR2: GTSNPN and SVGIG (reference sequence). The CDR3 has 13 amino acids. CDR3: CAWSVGDYSEAFF. CDR3 nucleotide sequence: TGTGCCTGGAGTGTCGGGGACTACTCTGAAGCTTTCTTT.

The rearrangement links TRBV9 to TRBJ2-1, with a possible D match to TRBD2 (6 bases). V was cut by 2 bases and J by 7 bases, with 13 bases left in between. The germline V gene encodes CDR1 SGDLS and CDR2 YYNGEE. CDR3 length equals 14 residues. The CDR3 nucleotides read TGTGCCAGCAGCGTGATTAGCGGACCGAATGAGCAGTTCTTC. Its protein product is CASSVISGPNEQFF.

This chain joins TRBV11-2 and TRBJ1-6; TRBD1 aligns across 8 bases. Trimming took 5 bases from V and 9 from J; bases not matched to a gene: 6. CDR1 is SGHAT and CDR2 is FQNNGV in the germline V gene. The CDR3 consists of 14 residues. The chain's CDR3 is CASSLGQGASPLHF. In nucleotides, the CDR3 is TGTGCCAGCAGCCTAGGACAGGGTGCTTCACCCCTCCACTTT.

This clone was found once. The J gene is TRBJ2-5, the V gene TRBV15, with 7 nucleotides matching TRBD1. V trimming: 6 bases; J trimming: 6 bases; junction bases outside the gene matches: 16. The V gene's germline CDR1 is LNHNV and CDR2 YYDKDF (reference sequence). CDR3 size: 16 residues. CDR3 amino acids: CATRAGAAGGMQTQYF. The CDR3 bases are TGTGCCACCAGGGCCGGGGCGGCAGGGGGTATGCAGACCCAGTACTTC. Together with reference TRBV15 and TRBJ2-5, the CDR3 gives the full variable domain: DAMVIQNPRYQVTQFGKPVTLSCSQTLNHNVMYWYQQKSSQAPKLLFHYYDKDFNNEADTPDNFQSRRPNTSFCFLDIRSPGLGDTAMYLCATRAGAAGGMQTQYFGPGTRLLVL.